The TCR beta chain under discussion was sequenced for a study of T cell repertoires in cytomegalovirus infection. About the research overall: Public TCR beta signatures indicated both CMV infection and matching HLA type.

This CDR3 has 11 amino acids. The germline gives CDR1 SNHLY, CDR2 FYNNEI. Trimming left V 8 bases short and J 1 base short, with 5 bases between. Study results and limitations: Ex vivo, HLA-C-restricted CMV-specific TCR beta clonotypes prevailed over the rest of the response. Public TCR beta family frequency separated CMV-and-HLA carriers, including in an independent cohort.

This clonotype was observed at least ten times. What it recognizes is unknown. TCRdb processed the reads anew with MiXCR; each CDR3 protein has one entry. The repertoire includes a few hundred thousand distinct CDR3 sequences, roughly 9.5% of them detected once, and over 3.5% sits in the top ten. This chain links TRBV2 with TRBJ1-1; D unresolved. This clonotype was sampled from a human donor in good health (CMV status not recorded). Some clones in this sample may be carry-over from other donors' samples. The specimen sequenced was PBMCs. As DNA, the CDR3 is TGTGCCAGCGAGGGGAACACTGAAGCTTTCTTT. This translates into CASEGNTEAFF.